Below are 14 T cell receptor beta chains sequenced from a single sample in a study of blood T cell repertoires in COVID-19. The assay was immunoSEQ multiplex PCR, and TCRdb's table has in-frame clones only and misses some. The sample includes 290,000 or so clones, about 82% of them seen just once. The material sequenced was peripheral blood. The receptors come from a man aged 45-65 years with active or convalescent COVID-19.

In DNA, the CDR3 is TGTGCCAGTAGTCCCGGGATGGCAGGCTACAATGAGCAGTTCTTC. It translates to CASSPGMAGYNEQFF. The gene calls are TRBV19 and TRBJ2-1, with D maybe TRBD2 (5 bases). V lost 5 bases to trimming and J lost 3 bases, with 14 bases between them. The germline V gene encodes CDR1 LNHDA and CDR2 SQIVND (reference sequence). This CDR3 spans 15 amino acids.

The J gene is TRBJ1-6, the V gene TRBV28; D call uncertain. CDR3 size: 13 residues. Trimming stripped 6 bases from V and 12 bases from J, with 15 bases between. Looked up from germline, CDR1 is MDHEN and CDR2 is SYDVKM. CDR3 nucleotides: TGTGCCAGCAGCCTTGGTAGCGGAGGACCCCTCCACTTT. Protein sequence: CASSLGSGGPLHF.

The V gene is TRBV7-6, the J gene TRBJ2-1; the match to TRBD1 covers 10 bases. CDR1 is SGHVS, CDR2 FNYEAQ, per germline. V lost 5 bases, J lost 0 bases, and 4 bases stayed unmatched. The CDR3 consists of 16 residues. CDR3 region: CASSHRDRGSYNEQFF. For the CDR3, the DNA is TGTGCCAGCAGCCACCGGGACAGGGGCTCCTACAATGAGCAGTTCTTC.

The chain links TRBV5-6 to TRBJ1-4; D call uncertain. The CDR3 consists of 14 residues. From germline, CDR1 is SGHDT and CDR2 YYEEEE. Trimming stripped 4 bases from V and 4 bases from J, with 11 bases between. CDR3: CASSPRLGNEKLFF. Written as DNA, the CDR3 is TGTGCCAGCAGCCCCAGGCTGGGTAATGAAAAACTGTTTTTT.

A few counts support this clone. V gene TRBV4-1 combines with J gene TRBJ1-3, with a possible D match to TRBD1 (6 bases). V was pared by 0 bases and J by 4 bases, with 10 bases between. Germline V gene lookup returns CDR1 MGHRA and CDR2 YSYEKL. The CDR3 sequence is 15 residues long. In DNA form, the CDR3 reads TGCGCCAGCAGCCAAGATCCCGGGACAGGAAACACCATATATTTT. Translated, it gives CASSQDPGTGNTIYF.

The chain has TRBV5-5 and TRBJ1-5; D not certain. Looked up from germline, CDR1 is SGHKS and CDR2 is YYEKEE (reference sequence). Between the trimmed V and J ends, which lost 7 bases and 0 bases, there was a span of 11 bases. CDR3 size: 14 residues. The CDR3 region is CASSSGISNQPQHF. The CDR3 region has the DNA TGTGCCAGCTCCTCAGGCATTAGCAATCAGCCCCAGCATTTT.

This chain joins TRBV28 and TRBJ1-2, with D possibly being TRBD1 (5 bases). V lost 11 bases to trimming and J lost 6 bases, with 16 bases between them. The CDR3 runs 12 residues. The germline V gene has CDR1 MDHEN and CDR2 SYDVKM. The CDR3 region is CAGGTERNGYTF. CDR3 in DNA: TGTGCCGGGGGGACCGAAAGGAATGGCTACACCTTC.

The CDR3 bases are TGTGCCAGCAGCTCGGGACAGAAGAAGAACACTGAAGCTTTCTTT. This translates into CASSSGQKKNTEAFF. This chain connects TRBV5-4 to TRBJ1-1; TRBD1 agrees at 7 bases. J gave up 1 base and V 3 bases, and 6 bases lay outside the gene matches. This CDR3 has 15 amino acids. The V gene's germline CDR1 is SGHNT and CDR2 YYREEE (reference sequence).

The chain recombines TRBV11-3 with TRBJ2-2; 7 nucleotides agree with TRBD1. The germline CDR1 and CDR2 sequences are SGHNT and YENEEA. The CDR3 consists of 14 residues. V lost 5 bases and J lost 7; bases outside the gene matches: 7. The CDR3 sequence: CASSLRQGIGELFF. Here the CDR3 DNA reads TGTGCCAGCAGCCTACGACAGGGCATCGGGGAGCTGTTTTTT.

This rearrangement joins TRBV5-4 to TRBJ2-5, with D unclear. CDR1 is SGHNT and CDR2 is YYREEE in the germline V gene (reference sequence). Trimming took 0 bases from V and 5 from J, leaving 8 bases between them. The CDR3 extends over 13 amino acids. CDR3 bases: TGTGCCAGCAGCTTGGATGTTCGTGAGACCCAGTACTTC. Amino acid sequence: CASSLDVRETQYF.

The table lists this clone with a count of one. The J gene is TRBJ2-7, the V gene TRBV4-1; no reliable D call. The CDR3 consists of 12 residues. CDR1 MGHRA and CDR2 YSYEKL come from the germline V gene. With 4 bases removed from V and 2 bases from J, the gap between germline ends came to 6 bases. The CDR3: CASSRNTYEQYF. CDR3 coding DNA: TGCGCCAGCAGCCGCAACACCTACGAGCAGTACTTC.

The V gene is TRBV7-3, the J gene TRBJ1-5, with 7 positions matching TRBD1. The CDR3 is made up of 16 amino acids. CDR1 is SGHTA, CDR2 FQGTGA, per germline. The trim removed 5 bases at V and 2 bases at J, leaving 9 bases unmatched. The DNA for the CDR3 is TGTGCCAGCAGCCCACCCCGGCAGGGGGGCAATCAGCCCCAGCATTTT. Translation gives CASSPPRQGGNQPQHF.

This chain uses TRBV15 with TRBJ2-2; TRBD2 agrees at 10 bases. V lost 0 bases, J lost 6 bases, and 4 bases stayed unmatched. The V gene's germline CDR1 is LNHNV and CDR2 YYDKDF (reference sequence). CDR3 length: 16 residues. The CDR3 here is CATSRDEGLAPGELFF. DNA for the CDR3: TGTGCCACCAGCAGAGATGAGGGACTAGCGCCCGGGGAGCTGTTTTTT.

This chain links TRBV18 with TRBJ1-1, with D tentatively TRBD1 (5 bases). Germline values: CDR1 KGHSH, CDR2 LQKENI. Trimming took 3 bases from V and 1 from J, leaving 9 bases between them. The CDR3 consists of 14 residues. The CDR3 region has the DNA TGTGCCAGCTCACCTAACAGGCGGAACACTGAAGCTTTCTTT. It translates to CASSPNRRNTEAFF. Filled out from reference TRBV18 and TRBJ1-1, the complete variable domain reads NAGVMQNPRHLVRRRGQEARLRCSPMKGHSHVYWYRQLPEEGLKFMVYLQKENIIDESGMPKERFSAEFPKEGPSILRIQQVVRGDSAAYFCASSPNRRNTEAFFGQGTRLTVV.